The sequence of this T cell receptor beta chain was determined in a study of blood T cell repertoires in COVID-19. Sequencing was performed with immunoSEQ multiplex PCR; in TCRdb, only in-frame clones are kept and a portion is missing. The data show roughly 320,000 clones, roughly 86% seen once. Patients from Seattle were sampled longitudinally, starting during active infection. Germline V CDR1 and CDR2: SNHLY, FYNNEI. V dropped 4 bases and J dropped 13; count of bases not matched to a gene: 10. This CDR3 has 13 residues. The TCR sequence derives from a woman aged 30 to 39 with COVID-19, enrolled during active disease. Sequenced sample: peripheral blood. The chain carries TRBV2 and TRBJ1-2; TRBD1 agrees at 9 bases. CDR3 region: CASSVSGQGYCTF. The DNA for the CDR3 is TGTGCCAGCAGTGTATCGGGACAGGGTTACTGCACCTTC.